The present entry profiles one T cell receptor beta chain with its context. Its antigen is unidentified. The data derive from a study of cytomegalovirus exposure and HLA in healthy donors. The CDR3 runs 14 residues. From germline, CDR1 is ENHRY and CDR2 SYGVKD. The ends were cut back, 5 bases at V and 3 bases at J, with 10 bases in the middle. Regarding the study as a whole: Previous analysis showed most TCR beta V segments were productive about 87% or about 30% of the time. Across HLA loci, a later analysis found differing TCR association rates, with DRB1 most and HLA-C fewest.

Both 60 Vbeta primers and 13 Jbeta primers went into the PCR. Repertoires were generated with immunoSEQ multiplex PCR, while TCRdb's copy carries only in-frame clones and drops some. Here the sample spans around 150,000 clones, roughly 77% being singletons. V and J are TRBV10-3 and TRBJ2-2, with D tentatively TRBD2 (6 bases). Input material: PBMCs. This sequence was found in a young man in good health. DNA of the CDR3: TGTGCCATCAGTCGGGGCGGGGACACCGGGGAGCTGTTTTTT. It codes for CAISRGGDTGELFF.